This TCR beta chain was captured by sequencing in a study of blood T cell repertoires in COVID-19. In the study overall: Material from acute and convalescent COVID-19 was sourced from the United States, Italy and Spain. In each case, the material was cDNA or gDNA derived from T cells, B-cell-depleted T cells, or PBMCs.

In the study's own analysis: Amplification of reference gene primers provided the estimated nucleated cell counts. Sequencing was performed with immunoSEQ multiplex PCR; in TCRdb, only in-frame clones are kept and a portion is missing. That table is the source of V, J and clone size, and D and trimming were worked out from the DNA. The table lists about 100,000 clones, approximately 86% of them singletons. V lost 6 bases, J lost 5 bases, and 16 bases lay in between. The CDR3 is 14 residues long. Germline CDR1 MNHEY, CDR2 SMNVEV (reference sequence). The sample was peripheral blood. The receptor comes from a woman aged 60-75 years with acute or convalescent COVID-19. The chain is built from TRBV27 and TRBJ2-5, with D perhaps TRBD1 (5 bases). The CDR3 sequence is CASRSSGLGETQYF. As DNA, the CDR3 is TGTGCCAGCAGATCTTCAGGGTTAGGGGAGACCCAGTACTTC.